This T cell receptor beta chain was observed in a study of CD8+ T cells in alopecia areata. Study-level results: Uncertainty about whether baseline CD8+ expansion is linked to response remains, with one nonresponder. Under tofacitinib, fewer expanded CD8+ clones appeared among the top 100 scalp clones. Many expanded lesional clones persisted during tofacitinib (in both scalp and blood).

Treatment here: oral pan-JAK inhibitor, 5-10 mg twice daily. Sampling of alopecia areata patients yielded lesional scalp punch biopsies as well as peripheral blood. Reverse transcription of extracted RNA yielded cDNA, which provided the sequencing template. This table comes from immunoSEQ multiplex PCR, and its TCRdb copy is limited to in-frame clones, with some not included. The table has more than 150,000 clones, roughly 50% seen once. This clone was found once. Its antigen is not identified. Trimming took 5 bases from V and 3 from J, leaving 20 bases between them. Germline lookup yields CDR1 SEHNR and CDR2 FQNEAQ (reference sequence). This CDR3 has 17 residues.

This chain joins TRBV7-9 and TRBJ2-1, with D tentatively TRBD2 (6 bases). The sequence derives from a human donor with alopecia areata. This specimen was CD8+ T cells sorted from blood, taken at week 24, from a patient treated with tofacitinib. The CDR3 region has the DNA TGTGCCAGCAGCGCAGAGAATTCTGCGGGGATCTACAATGAGCAGTTCTTC. This translates into CASSAENSAGIYNEQFF.